The TCR beta chain under discussion was sequenced for a study of cytomegalovirus exposure and HLA in healthy donors. Study outcomes and limitations: An analysis done earlier found most TCR beta V segments productive about 87% or about 30% of the time.

Both 60 Vbeta primers and 13 Jbeta primers went into the PCR. Here immunoSEQ multiplex PCR was the method, and the copy in TCRdb shows in-frame clones only, minus some. The sample lists some 180,000 clones; less than 90% were seen once. Remarks on this clone: Its antigen remains unidentified.

The CDR3 extends over 16 amino acids. CDR1 and CDR2 from the germline V gene are SGDLS and YYNGEE. V shed 3 bases and J shed 6 bases, with 19 bases lying between them. The sequencing sample was made of PBMCs. The clonotype originates from a girl less than two years old in good health and CMV-seronegative. The chain is built from TRBV9 and TRBJ2-1, with D tentatively TRBD2 (7 bases). In DNA, the CDR3 is TGTGCCAGCAGCGCGGGGGGCCGGGTTACGGGCAATGAGCAGTTCTTC. It encodes CASSAGGRVTGNEQFF.